The 26 T cell receptor beta chains below all came from one sample that was sequenced in a study of blood T cells in healthy people across ages. Together with a sample-barcoded 5' primer, a J-beta primer mix was included in a second PCR lasting about 7 to 12 cycles. TCRdb analysed the 5' RACE reads with MiXCR anew, one entry per CDR3 protein. The sample has 1.5 million to 2 million distinct CDR3 sequences, 40% to 55% seen once. Sequencing was performed on blood. The receptors stem from a woman aged 35 to 49 in good health.

The chain links TRBV6-6 to TRBJ1-2; a weak D match, TRBD1 (6 bases). Trimming shortened V by 2 bases and J by 2 bases, and 15 bases separated the two germline ends. From germline, CDR1 is MNHNY and CDR2 SVGAGI (reference sequence). This CDR3 has 16 residues. The CDR3 is CASSYRDTALNYGYTF. The CDR3 DNA follows: TGTGCCAGCAGTTACAGGGACACCGCGCTAAACTATGGCTACACCTTC.

This clonotype was seen a handful of times. V is TRBV20-1 and J is TRBJ2-7, with 8 positions matching TRBD2. Germline CDR1 and CDR2: DFQATT and SNEGSKA (reference sequence). This CDR3 is 16 amino acids long. V shed 0 bases and J 1 base; nucleotides not matched to a gene: 8. This CDR3 reads CSARDGGGGPSYEQYF. The CDR3 DNA follows: TGCAGTGCTAGAGATGGCGGCGGGGGGCCGTCCTACGAGCAGTACTTC.

The chain carries TRBV5-6 and TRBJ2-5, with TRBD1 matching over 8 bases. Trimming at V came to 1 base and at J to 5 bases, leaving 13 bases not matched to a gene. This CDR3 contains 17 residues. The germline V gene encodes CDR1 SGHDT and CDR2 YYEEEE. As DNA, the CDR3 is TGTGCCAGCAGCTTGCCCAGGGGGCGTTTCAGCCGGGAGACCCAGTACTTC. This translates into CASSLPRGRFSRETQYF.

This clonotype has more than one count but fewer than ten. V is TRBV29-1 and J is TRBJ1-2; D is unresolved. Trimming pared 2 bases from V and 2 bases from J, leaving 3 bases between. The CDR3 is made up of 11 amino acids. CDR1 and CDR2 from the germline V gene are SQVTM and ANQGSEA. CDR3 residues: CSVEQNYGYTF. The DNA for the CDR3 is TGCAGCGTTGAACAGAACTATGGCTACACCTTC.

V usage is TRBV15 and J usage is TRBJ2-3, with a possible D match to TRBD2 (6 bases). Germline V CDR1 and CDR2: LNHNV, YYDKDF (reference sequence). Trimming left V 0 bases short and J 4 bases short, with 11 bases between. The CDR3 contains 15 residues. CDR3 nucleotide sequence: TGTGCCACCAGCAGAGAGAGGAGGGGCGCAGATACGCAGTATTTT. It encodes CATSRERRGADTQYF.

The CDR3 region has the DNA TGCAGCGTTAAAGTTCAGACCTGCGAGCAGTACTTC. Protein sequence: CSVKVQTCEQYF. The chain recombines TRBV29-1 with TRBJ2-7; unclear D gene. Germline V gene data show CDR1 as SQVTM and CDR2 as ANQGSEA. V was clipped by 5 bases and J by 6 bases, with 14 bases between them. The CDR3 covers 12 residues.

The V call is TRBV12-3 or TRBV12-4, the J call TRBJ2-4; 10 bases align to TRBD2. The CDR3 has 15 residues. V gave up 6 bases and J gave up 2 bases; unmatched junction bases: 4. The CDR3 nucleotides are TGTGCCAGCAGCCTAGCGGGGGCGACCAAAAACATTCAGTACTTC. It yields the protein CASSLAGATKNIQYF.

This clonotype appeared a few times. V is TRBV15 and J is TRBJ2-5; weak D call: TRBD1 (6 bases). V dropped 4 bases and J dropped 5 bases, with 14 bases sitting between them. CDR1 and CDR2 from the germline V gene are LNHNV and YYDKDF (reference sequence). The CDR3 covers 14 residues. The CDR3 loop is CATSTFPRGETQYF. Here the CDR3 DNA reads TGTGCCACCAGCACCTTTCCCAGGGGTGAGACCCAGTACTTC.

This clonotype came up many times. This chain connects TRBV29-1 to TRBJ2-5; no clear D gene. V was pared by 4 bases and J by 0 bases, with 9 bases between. CDR1 is SQVTM and CDR2 is ANQGSEA in the germline V gene. CDR3 length: 13 amino acids. The CDR3 DNA reads as TGCAGCGTTGCTCCGAAATACCAAGAGACCCAGTACTTC. Translating it yields CSVAPKYQETQYF. The entire variable domain, with the rest obtained from reference TRBV29-1 and TRBJ2-5, is as follows: SAVISQKPSRDICQRGTSLTIQCQVDSQVTMMFWYRQQPGQSLTLIATANQGSEATYESGFVIDKFPISRPNLTFSTLTVSNMSPEDSSIYLCSVAPKYQETQYFGPGTRLLVL.

The CDR3 DNA reads TGTGCCAGCAGCGTTTCCGGGACAGGGACGACTGAAGCTTTCTTT. It codes for CASSVSGTGTTEAFF. The chain recombines TRBV9 with TRBJ1-1; 9 nucleotides line up with TRBD1. Per germline, CDR1 SGDLS and CDR2 YYNGEE. V lost 2 bases and J lost 5; bases outside the gene matches: 7. The CDR3 runs to 15 residues.

This sequence joins TRBV6-1 and TRBJ1-6; D unresolved. Trimming took 1 base from V and 5 from J, leaving 3 bases between them. Germline V gene data show CDR1 as MNHNS and CDR2 as SASEGT. This CDR3 comprises 13 residues. The CDR3 bases are TGTGCCAGCAGTGAAGACAATAATTCACCCCTCCACTTT. This codes for CASSEDNNSPLHF.

This chain links TRBV6-5 with TRBJ2-3, with 8 positions matching TRBD1. In germline, CDR1 is MNHEY, CDR2 SVGAGI. After removal of 0 bases from V and 7 bases from J, the junction contained 9 bases not matched to a gene. This CDR3 is built from 16 residues. The CDR3 DNA reads TGTGCCAGCAGTTACTCCCGACAGGGGCTTACAAATACGCAGTATTTT. Translating gives CASSYSRQGLTNTQYF.

This clonotype appeared a few times. V gene TRBV12-3 or TRBV12-4 combines with J gene TRBJ2-3; 7 positions match TRBD2. CDR3 length: 15 residues. J was trimmed by 1 base and V by 5 bases; bases with no gene match: 6. This chain's CDR3 is CASSLGTTRTDTQYF. CDR3 nucleotides: TGTGCCAGCAGTCTCGGGACTACCCGCACAGATACGCAGTATTTT.

The chain recombines TRBV7-2 with TRBJ2-1; D is ambiguous. This CDR3 has 13 residues. The V gene lost 1 base and the J gene lost 6 bases, with 7 bases spanning the gap. Germline V gene sequence: CDR1 SGHTA, CDR2 FQGNSA. DNA of the CDR3: TGTGCCAGCAGCTTAGTTCGGGCCAATGAGCAGTTCTTC. Protein: CASSLVRANEQFF.

This clonotype was recorded only once. One junction end does not reproduce the germline sequence, and a read error may be involved. V gene TRBV28 combines with J gene TRBJ1-4; unclear D gene. This CDR3 is 14 amino acids long. The germline V gene encodes CDR1 MDHEN and CDR2 SYDVKM. CDR3 in DNA: TGTGCCAGCACCCTACCAGCTTTAAATGAAGAACTGTTTTTT. This gives the protein CASTLPALNEELFF.

The chain employs TRBV11-2 and TRBJ2-1; a weak D match, TRBD1 (5 bases). The CDR3 runs to 15 residues. CDR1 SGHAT and CDR2 FQNNGV come from the germline V gene. Trimming removed 5 bases from V and 3 bases from J, with 14 bases in between. CDR3 coding DNA: TGTGCCAGCAGCACCACAGGTCCCCTCTACAATGAGCAGTTCTTC. Its translation: CASSTTGPLYNEQFF.

This clonotype was detected only a few times. This chain connects TRBV6-1 to TRBJ2-5, with no clear D. Trimming removed 0 bases at V and 2 bases at J, with 13 bases between. Germline lookup yields CDR1 MNHNS and CDR2 SASEGT. This CDR3 region has 16 residues. CDR3 coding DNA: TGTGCCAGCAGTGAAGCTCTGGGTTCGGTACAAGAGACCCAGTACTTC. Encoded protein: CASSEALGSVQETQYF.

The chain joins TRBV28 to TRBJ2-3; 10 nucleotides align to TRBD2. Trimming cost V 5 bases and J 2 bases; bases outside gene matches: 10. The CDR3 extends over 17 amino acids. Per germline, CDR1 MDHEN and CDR2 SYDVKM. CDR3 residues: CASSIVSTSGHTDTQYF. As DNA, the CDR3 is TGTGCCAGCAGTATAGTATCGACTAGCGGGCACACAGATACGCAGTATTTT.

The chain couples TRBV18 to TRBJ1-6; D is possibly TRBD1 (6 bases). CDR3 length: 15 amino acids. V lost 3 bases and J 7 bases, leaving 13 bases between the germline ends. From germline, CDR1 is KGHSH and CDR2 LQKENI. DNA for the CDR3: TGTGCCAGCTCACCCCAGGGGAGCGAGAATTCACCCCTCCACTTT. It translates to CASSPQGSENSPLHF.

This clonotype was observed once. The chain links TRBV7-2 to TRBJ2-2; 7 bases line up with TRBD1. Germline-derived CDR1 and CDR2 are SGHTA and FQGNSA. V shed 7 bases and J 2 bases; nucleotides not matched to a gene: 7. The CDR3 sequence is 15 residues long. The DNA of the CDR3 is TGTGCCAGCACCACCGACAGGGTTAACACCGGGGAGCTGTTTTTT. This gives the protein CASTTDRVNTGELFF.

The genes are TRBV20-1 and TRBJ2-2, with TRBD2 as a possible D gene (6 bases). V lost 7 bases to trimming and J lost 0 bases, with 9 bases between them. This CDR3 is built from 13 residues. The germline V gene encodes CDR1 DFQATT and CDR2 SNEGSKA (reference sequence). CDR3 coding DNA: TGCAGTGGTAGCGGACCGAACACCGGGGAGCTGTTTTTT. Translation: CSGSGPNTGELFF.

The chain joins TRBV9 to TRBJ2-7; D perhaps matches TRBD1 (5 bases). This CDR3 contains 14 residues. Germline CDR1 and CDR2: SGDLS and YYNGEE. V dropped 0 bases and J dropped 4 bases, with 11 bases sitting between them. For the CDR3, the DNA is TGTGCCAGCAGCGTAGGGTCAGGGAATTACGAGCAGTACTTC. Translated, it gives CASSVGSGNYEQYF.

V gene TRBV29-1 combines with J gene TRBJ2-6; 7 bases line up with TRBD1. Unmatched junction bases numbered 9, after V lost 7 bases and J lost 0 bases. Looked up from germline, CDR1 is SQVTM and CDR2 is ANQGSEA. The length of the CDR3 is 16 residues. The CDR3 protein is CSAETGRSSGANVLTF. DNA for the CDR3: TGCAGCGCTGAGACAGGGCGGAGCTCTGGGGCCAACGTCCTGACTTTC.

The gene calls are TRBV15 and TRBJ2-1; unclear D gene. V dropped 3 bases and J dropped 8 bases, with 14 bases sitting between them. The CDR3 runs to 14 residues. CDR1 is LNHNV and CDR2 is YYDKDF in the germline V gene (reference sequence). CDR3 protein: CATSRGEGFDEQFF. The CDR3 DNA reads TGTGCCACCAGCAGGGGTGAAGGGTTCGATGAGCAGTTCTTC.

This chain joins TRBV6-6 and TRBJ2-1, with TRBD2 as a possible D gene (7 bases). Germline-derived CDR1 and CDR2 are MNHNY and SVGAGI (reference sequence). This CDR3 is built from 15 residues. The germline V and J ends were trimmed by 2 bases and 8 bases, with 16 bases remaining between them. The CDR3 here is CASSYGRGGLHEQFF. For the CDR3, the DNA is TGTGCCAGCAGTTACGGGAGGGGGGGCCTTCATGAGCAGTTCTTC.

Remarks on this clonotype: One end of the junction is discordant with germline, which a read error may explain. The J gene is TRBJ2-1, the V gene TRBV12-3 or TRBV12-4; unclear D gene. The CDR3 loop spans 13 amino acids. The CDR3 sequence is CASSSSPANEQFF. CDR3 coding DNA: TGTGCCAGTAGTTCGTCCCCAGCGAATGAGCAGTTCTTC.